What follows describes a single TCR beta chain. The antigen it binds to is not known. Base-call qualities are not available, and no considerably larger clone is one nucleotide away. The sample belongs to a study of T-cell memory formation after mild COVID-19 (dated by TCRdb to the early 2020s). In the study overall: Most TCR sequence clusters were specific to one of the two donors. Longitudinal TCRalpha and TCRbeta repertoire sequencing tracked T-cell clones expanding and contracting after mild COVID-19 in a couple of donors. The cohort was made up of two young adult volunteers, one female and one male, who were previously healthy. General findings and caveats noted by the study authors: Contracting CD4+ clones turned up mainly in the CM and EM memory subsets, whereas EMRA was where CD8+ clones were enriched. The study included only two mild cases, and larger cohorts that include severe cases with pre-infection samples were judged to be necessary. Some responding clones were detected in pre-infection memory, suggesting pre-existing cross-reactive memory T cells joined the SARS-CoV-2 response. SARS-CoV-2 specificity was not confirmed for the second-wave clones peaking on day 37. From day 15 to 85, contracting clones showed balanced CD4/CD8 phenotypes, whereas a second wave of clones that expanded from day 15 to 37 leaned towards CD4+.

PBMCs were isolated by Ficoll-Paque density gradient centrifugation. The CDR3 numbers 14 residues from cysteine through phenylalanine. The sequence is cut down to CDR3 DNA, 42 bases in frame from base 1. The V end loses 7 bases and the J end loses 7 bases, and a stretch of 19 bases separates them. For CDR1 and CDR2, the germline V gene lists MNHEY and SVGAGI. Sequencing used an Illumina NovaSeq 6000. TCRalpha and TCRbeta cDNA libraries were built by 5'RACE with constant-segment primers, adding sample barcodes and unique molecular identifiers. Trizol reagent was used to extract RNA from every sample. Library amplification was performed in two PCR steps, and a second sample barcode and Illumina TruSeq adapters were introduced in the second step. Libraries were sequenced on an Illumina NovaSeq with 2 x 150 bp paired-end reads. The authors' pipeline ran thus. Demultiplexing of reads and collapsing into UMI-guided consensus sequences were performed with migec v1.2.7. Using mixcr v2.1.11, UMI consensuses were aligned to TRA and TRB V and J templates and then assembled into clonotypes. A clonotype was counted as expanded or contracted only when both edgeR and NoisET called the clonotype significant, with the noise models trained on biological replicates. edgeR calls used a false discovery rate-adjusted p below 0.01 and a log2 fold-change threshold of 1. PCA with hierarchical clustering of max-normalized trajectories of the 1000 most abundant clonotypes was used as exploratory dynamics analysis. The CD4 or CD8 phenotype of responding clones was assigned using the separately sequenced CD4+ and CD8+ repertoires. The public reads were reanalyzed by TCRdb: fastp trimming at Q25, MiXCR alignment, in-frame beta chains only. Every distinct CDR3 protein forms one entry, paired with its most common genes and DNA. The V and J calls here are based on TCRdb, not the publication. Recorded for this sample are 250,000 to 300,000 distinct CDR3 sequences; roughly 17% of them occurred a single time. The top ten clonotypes cover about 23% of the sample.

Sequenced: PBMCs or a T cell subset sorted from them (not recorded which). The sequence was collected from a man in his late teens or twenties who had mild COVID-19 (a few samples of this study predate the infection). The sample titles of this study are shuffled in the database, so cell type and time point are left out; the donor was told from shared clones. The chain links TRBV6-5 with TRBJ1-2; the D gene is possibly TRBD1, with 5 bases matching. The CDR3 region reads CASKNDMERGGYTF. The DNA sequence is TGTGCCAGCAAGAACGACATGGAGAGGGGTGGCTACACCTTC.